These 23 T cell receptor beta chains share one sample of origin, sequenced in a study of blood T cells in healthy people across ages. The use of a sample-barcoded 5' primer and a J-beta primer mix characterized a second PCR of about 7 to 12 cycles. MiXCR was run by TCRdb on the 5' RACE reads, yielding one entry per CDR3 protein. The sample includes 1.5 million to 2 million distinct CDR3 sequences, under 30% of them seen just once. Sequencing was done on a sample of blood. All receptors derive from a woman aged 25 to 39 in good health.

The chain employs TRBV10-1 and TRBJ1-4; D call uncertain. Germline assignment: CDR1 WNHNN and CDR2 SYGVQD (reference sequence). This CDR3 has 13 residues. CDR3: CTTRRAPGEKLFF. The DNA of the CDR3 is TGCACCACCCGGAGGGCCCCGGGAGAAAAACTGTTTTTT.

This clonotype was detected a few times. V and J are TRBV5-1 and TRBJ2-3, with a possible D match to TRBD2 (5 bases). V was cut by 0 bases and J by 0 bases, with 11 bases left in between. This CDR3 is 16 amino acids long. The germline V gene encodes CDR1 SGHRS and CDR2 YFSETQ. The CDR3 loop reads CASSLALRGSTDTQYF. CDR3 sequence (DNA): TGCGCCAGCAGCTTGGCCCTTAGAGGGAGCACAGATACGCAGTATTTT. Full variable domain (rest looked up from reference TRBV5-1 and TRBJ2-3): KAGVTQTPRYLIKTRGQQVTLSCSPISGHRSVSWYQQTPGQGLQFLFEYFSETQRNKGNFPGRFSGRQFSNSRSEMNVSTLELGDSALYLCASSLALRGSTDTQYFGPGTRLTVL.

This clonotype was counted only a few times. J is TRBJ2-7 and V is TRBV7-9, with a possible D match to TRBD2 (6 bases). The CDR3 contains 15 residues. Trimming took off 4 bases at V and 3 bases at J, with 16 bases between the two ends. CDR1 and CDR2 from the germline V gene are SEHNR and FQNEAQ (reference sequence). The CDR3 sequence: CASSSPRDWVYEQYF. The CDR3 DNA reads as TGTGCCAGCAGCTCGCCCCGGGACTGGGTCTACGAGCAGTACTTC.

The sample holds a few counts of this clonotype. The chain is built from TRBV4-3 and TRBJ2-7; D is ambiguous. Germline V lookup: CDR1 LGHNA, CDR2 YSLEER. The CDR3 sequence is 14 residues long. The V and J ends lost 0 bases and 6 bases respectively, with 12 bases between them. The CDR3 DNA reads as TGCGCCAGCAGCCAAGATGTCCGGGTATCCGAGCAGTACTTC. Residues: CASSQDVRVSEQYF.

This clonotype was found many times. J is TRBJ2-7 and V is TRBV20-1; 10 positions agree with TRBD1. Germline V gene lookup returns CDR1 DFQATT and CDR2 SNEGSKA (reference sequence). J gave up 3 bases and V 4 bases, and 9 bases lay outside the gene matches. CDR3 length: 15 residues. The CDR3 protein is CSATSGTGDFYEQYF. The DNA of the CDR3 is TGCAGTGCTACCTCCGGGACAGGGGACTTCTACGAGCAGTACTTC.

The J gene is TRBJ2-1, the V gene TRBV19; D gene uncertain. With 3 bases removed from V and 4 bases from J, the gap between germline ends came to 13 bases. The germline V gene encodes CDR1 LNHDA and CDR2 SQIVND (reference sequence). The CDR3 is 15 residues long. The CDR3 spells CASSMVPLGYNEQFF. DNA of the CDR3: TGTGCCAGTAGTATGGTGCCCTTAGGTTACAATGAGCAGTTCTTC.

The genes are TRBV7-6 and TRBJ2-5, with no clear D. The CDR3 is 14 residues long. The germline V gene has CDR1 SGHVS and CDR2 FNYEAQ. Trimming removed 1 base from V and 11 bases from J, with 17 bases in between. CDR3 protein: CASSLVDGNNEQYF. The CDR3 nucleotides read TGTGCCAGCAGCTTAGTAGACGGAAACAATGAGCAGTACTTC. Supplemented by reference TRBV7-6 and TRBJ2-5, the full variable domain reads GAGVSQSPRYKVTKRGQDVALRCDPISGHVSLYWYRQALGQGPEFLTYFNYEAQQDKSGLPNDRFSAERPEGSISTLTIQRTEQRDSAMYRCASSLVDGNNEQYFGPGTRLLVL.

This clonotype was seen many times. CDR3 in DNA: TGTGCCAGCAGTTTCGGCAGGGTTGGGGGGCAGTACTTC. Protein product: CASSFGRVGGQYF. The V and J genes are TRBV12-3 or TRBV12-4 and TRBJ2-7; D might be TRBD1 or TRBD2, each matching 5 bases. V lost 3 bases and J 9 bases, leaving 15 bases between the germline ends. The CDR3 has 13 amino acids.

The CDR3, as DNA: TGCGCCAGCAGCTCGGAAGGGGAAGAGACCCAGTACTTC. This sequence encodes CASSSEGEETQYF. The V and J genes are TRBV5-1 and TRBJ2-5; weak D call: TRBD1 (5 bases). V lost 3 bases and J lost 3, with 9 bases in between. Germline values: CDR1 SGHRS, CDR2 YFSETQ. The CDR3 totals 13 residues.

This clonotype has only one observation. CDR3 DNA sequence: TGCAGCATCTACTTGGGGAGCCCCTATGGCTACACCTTC. This translates into CSIYLGSPYGYTF. The rearrangement joins TRBV29-1 to TRBJ1-2; D ambiguous. The germline V and J ends were trimmed by 8 bases and 4 bases, with 17 bases remaining between them. CDR1 is SQVTM, CDR2 ANQGSEA, per germline. This CDR3 contains 13 residues.

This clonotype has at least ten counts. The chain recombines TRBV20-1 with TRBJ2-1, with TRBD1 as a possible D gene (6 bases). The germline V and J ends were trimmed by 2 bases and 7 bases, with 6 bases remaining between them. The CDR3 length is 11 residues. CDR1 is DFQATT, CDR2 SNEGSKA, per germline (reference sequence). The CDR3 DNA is TGCAGTGCTAGAAGGGGGAATGAGCAGTTCTTC. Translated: CSARRGNEQFF.

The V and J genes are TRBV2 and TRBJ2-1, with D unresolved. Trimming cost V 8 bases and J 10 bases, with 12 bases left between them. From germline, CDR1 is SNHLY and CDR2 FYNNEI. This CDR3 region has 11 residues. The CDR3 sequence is CASSNYYEQFF. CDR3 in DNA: TGTGCCAGCTCAAACTACTACGAGCAGTTCTTC.

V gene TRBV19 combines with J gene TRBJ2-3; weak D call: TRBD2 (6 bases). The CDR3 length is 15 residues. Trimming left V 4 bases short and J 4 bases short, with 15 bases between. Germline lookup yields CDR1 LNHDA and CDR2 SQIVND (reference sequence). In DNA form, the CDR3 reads TGTGCCAGTAGTAGTTGGAGGGAGACGGCAGATACGCAGTATTTT. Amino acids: CASSSWRETADTQYF.

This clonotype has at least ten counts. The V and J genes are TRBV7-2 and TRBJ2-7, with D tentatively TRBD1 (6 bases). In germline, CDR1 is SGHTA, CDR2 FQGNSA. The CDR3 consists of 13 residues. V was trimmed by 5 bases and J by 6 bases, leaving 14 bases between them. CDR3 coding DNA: TGTGCCAGCAGCCCCACGCCAGGGGCCGAGCAGTACTTC. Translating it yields CASSPTPGAEQYF.

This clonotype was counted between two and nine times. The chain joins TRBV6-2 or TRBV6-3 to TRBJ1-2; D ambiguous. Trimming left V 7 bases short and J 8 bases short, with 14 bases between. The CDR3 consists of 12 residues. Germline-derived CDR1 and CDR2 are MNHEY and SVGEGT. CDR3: CASKETVRGYTF. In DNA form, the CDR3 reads TGTGCCAGCAAAGAGACGGTCCGGGGCTACACCTTC.

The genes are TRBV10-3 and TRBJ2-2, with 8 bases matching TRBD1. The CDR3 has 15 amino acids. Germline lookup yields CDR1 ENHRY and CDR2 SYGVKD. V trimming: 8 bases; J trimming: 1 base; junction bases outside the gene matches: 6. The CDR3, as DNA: TGTGCCATCCAGACAGGGGTCGGGAACACCGGGGAGCTGTTTTTT. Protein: CAIQTGVGNTGELFF.

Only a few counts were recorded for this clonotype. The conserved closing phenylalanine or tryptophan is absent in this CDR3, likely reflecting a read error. CDR3 residues: CASSAGPSDGYTV. In DNA form, the CDR3 reads TGTGCCAGCAGCGCGGGTCCCAGCGACGGCTACACCGTC. The V call is TRBV9, the J call TRBJ1-2, with D unclear. Germline CDR1 reads SGDLS; CDR2 reads YYNGEE. The CDR3 is made up of 13 amino acids. The ends were cut back, 3 bases at V and 8 bases at J, with 14 bases in the middle.

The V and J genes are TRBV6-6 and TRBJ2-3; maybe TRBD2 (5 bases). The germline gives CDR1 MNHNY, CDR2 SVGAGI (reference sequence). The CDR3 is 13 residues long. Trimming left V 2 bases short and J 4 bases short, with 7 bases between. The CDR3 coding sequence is TGTGCCAGCAGTTACGACTACCCAGATACGCAGTATTTT. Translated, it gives CASSYDYPDTQYF.

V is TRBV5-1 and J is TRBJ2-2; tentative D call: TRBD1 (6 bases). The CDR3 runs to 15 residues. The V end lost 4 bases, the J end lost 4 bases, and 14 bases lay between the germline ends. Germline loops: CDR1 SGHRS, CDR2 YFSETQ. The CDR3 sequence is CASSTPGTSTGELFF. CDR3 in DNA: TGCGCCAGCAGCACCCCCGGGACAAGCACCGGGGAGCTGTTTTTT.

The CDR3 region is CSAPRDRLMNTEAFF. CDR3 in DNA: TGCAGTGCTCCTCGGGATAGACTCATGAACACTGAAGCTTTCTTT. The chain uses TRBV20-1 and TRBJ1-1; D is unclear. Trimming cost V 5 bases and J 0 bases, with 16 bases left between them. This CDR3 has 15 amino acids. Germline V gene lookup returns CDR1 DFQATT and CDR2 SNEGSKA (reference sequence).

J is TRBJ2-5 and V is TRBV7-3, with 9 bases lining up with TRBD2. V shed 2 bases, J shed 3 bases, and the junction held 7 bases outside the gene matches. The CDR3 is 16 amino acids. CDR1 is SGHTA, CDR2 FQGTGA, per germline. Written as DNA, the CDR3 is TGTGCCAGCAGCTTAGGAGCGGGGGGCCTCAAAGAGACCCAGTACTTC. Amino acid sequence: CASSLGAGGLKETQYF.

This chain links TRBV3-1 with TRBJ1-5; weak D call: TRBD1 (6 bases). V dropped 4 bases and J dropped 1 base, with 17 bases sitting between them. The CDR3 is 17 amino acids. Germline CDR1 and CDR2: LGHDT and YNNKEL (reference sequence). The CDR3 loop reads CASSRGLGALSNQPQHF. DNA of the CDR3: TGTGCCAGCAGCCGCGGACTGGGGGCGCTCAGCAATCAGCCCCAGCATTTT.

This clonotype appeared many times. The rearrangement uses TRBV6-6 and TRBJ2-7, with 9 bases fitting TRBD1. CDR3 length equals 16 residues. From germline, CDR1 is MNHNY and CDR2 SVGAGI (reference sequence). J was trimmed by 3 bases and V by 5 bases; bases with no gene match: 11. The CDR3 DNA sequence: TGTGCCAGCAGTAATCCCCTCGGACAGGGGATCTACGAGCAGTACTTC. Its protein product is CASSNPLGQGIYEQYF.